This T cell receptor (beta chain) was retrieved from a study of CD8+CD57+ T cells in acquired aplastic anemia. Study-wide findings and caveats: Common to patients and controls were around 30 CD8+ CDR3 sequences.

Profiles of TCR beta VDJ and CDR3 were generated from a genomic DNA template. TCRdb passed the reads through MiXCR, listing each CDR3 protein once. Here the sample spans around 180,000 distinct CDR3 sequences, 64% being singletons. This clonotype was seen a single time. Its antigen is unidentified. The clonotype originates from a human donor with severe aplastic anemia or a healthy control (not recorded which). Sequences were obtained from sorted CD4+, CD8+, or CD8+CD57+ T cells (not recorded which) from PBMCs.

The CDR3 region is CASSGYSGGSTDTQYF. CDR3 DNA sequence: TGTGCCAGCAGTGGATATTCAGGGGGGTCGACAGATACGCAGTATTTT. This chain connects TRBV25-1 to TRBJ2-3; TRBD1 might be the D (7 bases). This CDR3 contains 16 residues. V was clipped by 4 bases and J by 3 bases, with 17 bases between them. Germline CDR1 reads MGHDK; CDR2 reads SYGVNS.